The clone carrying this T cell receptor beta chain has just a few counts. Its antigen is unidentified. J was trimmed by 1 base and V by 6 bases; bases with no gene match: 10. The germline CDR1 and CDR2 sequences are MDHEN and SYDVKM. This CDR3 spans 16 amino acids. cDNA libraries for TCR beta contained unique molecular identifiers. cDNA molecules numbering some 500,000 came from roughly 0.93 to 9.6 million T cells. In TCRdb, the PCR reads were re-called with MiXCR into one record per CDR3 protein. The sample has hundreds of thousands of distinct CDR3 sequences, 45% seen once; the top ten hold around 10%. This record comes from a study of post-analysis software for immune sequencing data. Study background: Clinical courses comprised relapsing-remitting, secondary progressive and progressive-relapsing multiple sclerosis. The study, taken as a whole, reports: A few TRBV segments occurring more often in patients than controls included TRBV5-6, TRBV5-1 and TRBV20-1. Samples made in the same batch grouped tightly together by F measure. Multiple sclerosis patients showed significantly lower normalized Chao1 diversity than controls did.

The TCR comes from a girl under 18 with multiple sclerosis. The chain couples TRBV28 to TRBJ2-3; 7 positions match TRBD1. Material: blood. Written as DNA, the CDR3 is TGTGCCAGCAGCCTACGAACCGGACAGGGCACAGATACGCAGTATTTT. Translated, it gives CASSLRTGQGTDTQYF.